A selection of T cell receptor beta chains follows, all from one sample in a study of blood T cell repertoires in COVID-19. Generated by immunoSEQ multiplex PCR, the TCRdb table keeps only in-frame clones and is missing some. The sample includes around 70,000 clones, 75% to 95% seen only once; the top ten take roughly 5%. Sequences were obtained from peripheral blood. All receptors derive from a woman aged 55 to 70 with active COVID-19. Both conserved end residues are part of each CDR3. Fields, in order: J gene, V gene, CDR3 protein.

TRBJ1-5 | TRBV6-5 | CASSHRDSAQPQHF
TRBJ2-7 | TRBV7-2 | CASTPDYSSYEQYF
TRBJ2-1 | TRBV6-1 | CASSDGTGEGVEQFF
TRBJ2-3 | TRBV3-1/TRBV3-2 | CASSSTSGRGGTQYF
TRBJ2-7 | TRBV7-9 | CASSRVELQYF
TRBJ1-2 | TRBV12-3/TRBV12-4 | CASSLNSHWGYTF
TRBJ2-5 | TRBV21-1 | CASSKARSGTQYF
TRBJ1-6 | TRBV3-1/TRBV3-2 | CASQPGSSPLHF
TRBJ1-4 | TRBV19 | CASGLGAHEKLFF
TRBJ2-7 | TRBV11-2 | CASSSRGYEQYF
TRBJ2-1 | TRBV12-2 | CASRFSGTGLAGGHNEQFF
TRBJ2-3 | TRBV7-2 | CASSLSTSTDTQYF
TRBJ2-3 | TRBV27 | CASSLSRGTQYF
TRBJ2-1 | TRBV9 | CASSAPGTGDNEQFF
TRBJ2-5 | TRBV5-6 | CASRTGVQETQYF